The rows below give T cell receptor beta chains drawn from one sample of a study of cytomegalovirus exposure and HLA in healthy donors. Clones were read by immunoSEQ multiplex PCR, and TCRdb kept only the in-frame ones, dropping some. The ten most abundant clones cover more than 0.45% of a sample with fewer than 100,000 clones. Sequences were obtained from PBMCs. The receptors shown here come from a man aged 50-60 years in good health and CMV-seronegative. CDR3s include the opening cysteine and the closing phenylalanine or tryptophan. The D gene is left open where the match is weak.

CDR3 protein	CDR3 DNA	J gene	V gene	D gene
CASSEPNSPLHF	TGCGCCAGCAGCGAGCCAAATTCACCCCTCCACTTT	TRBJ1-6	TRBV5-1	-
CASSPSRGGDSYGYTF	TGTGCCAGCAGCCCCAGTCGGGGAGGGGATTCCTATGGCTACACCTTC	TRBJ1-2	TRBV7-3	-
CASSRGDHYGYTF	TGTGCCAGCAGCCGGGGAGATCACTATGGCTACACCTTC	TRBJ1-2	TRBV6-5	-
CASSLKRGGYGYTF	TGTGCCAGCAGTTTAAAGAGGGGGGGATATGGCTACACCTTC	TRBJ1-2	TRBV27	-
CAWSSQGSVREAFF	TGTGCCTGGAGTTCCCAGGGTTCTGTGCGCGAAGCTTTCTTT	TRBJ1-1	TRBV30	-
CASRRDRMYTGELFF	TGTGCCAGCAGGCGGGACAGGATGTACACCGGGGAGCTGTTTTTT	TRBJ2-2	TRBV6-1	TRBD1
CASSDPWGQLYGYTF	TGTGCCAGCAGTGACCCTTGGGGGCAGCTCTATGGCTACACCTTC	TRBJ1-2	TRBV6-1	-
CASSVSGGANEQFF	TGTGCCAGCAGCGTTAGCGGGGGGGCCAATGAGCAGTTCTTC	TRBJ2-1	TRBV9	TRBD2
CSAGQVNTEAFF	TGCAGCGCGGGACAGGTGAACACTGAAGCTTTCTTT	TRBJ1-1	TRBV29-1	TRBD1
CASQQDRDQPQHF	TGCGCCAGCCAGCAGGACAGGGATCAGCCCCAGCATTTT	TRBJ1-5	TRBV4-3	TRBD1
CSVKTGGNEQFF	TGCAGCGTTAAGACAGGGGGCAATGAGCAGTTCTTC	TRBJ2-1	TRBV29-1	TRBD1
CASNLAGYTEAFF	TGCGCCAGCAATCTTGCGGGGTACACTGAAGCTTTCTTT	TRBJ1-1	TRBV5-1	-
CASSLDTYEQYF	TGTGCCAGCAGCCTGGACACATACGAGCAGTACTTC	TRBJ2-7	TRBV5-6	-
CASSQGSSNYGYTF	TGTGCCAGCAGCCAGGGTAGTTCTAACTATGGCTACACCTTC	TRBJ1-2	TRBV13	-
CASSFIREARNGYTF	TGTGCCAGCAGTTTTATCAGGGAAGCAAGGAATGGCTACACCTTC	TRBJ1-2	TRBV28	-
CASSPRDFTNTGELFF	TGTGCCAGCAGCCCCCGGGACTTCACGAACACCGGGGAGCTGTTTTTT	TRBJ2-2	TRBV7-3	-
CASSQTYGGTQPQHF	TGCGCCAGCAGCCAAACCTACGGAGGGACTCAGCCCCAGCATTTT	TRBJ1-5	TRBV4-1	-
CASSFDRANEQFF	TGTGCCAGCAGCTTCGACAGGGCCAATGAGCAGTTCTTC	TRBJ2-1	TRBV7-6	TRBD1
CASRGTGVADYGYTF	TGTGCCAGCAGGGGAACAGGGGTTGCGGACTATGGCTACACCTTC	TRBJ1-2	TRBV6-5	TRBD1
CASSSSAGRETQYF	TGTGCCAGCAGCTCTAGTGCGGGCCGGGAGACCCAGTACTTC	TRBJ2-5	TRBV11-3	-
CASSQAGQGAWHTEAFF	TGCGCCAGCAGCCAAGCAGGACAGGGGGCATGGCACACTGAAGCTTTCTTT	TRBJ1-1	TRBV4-1	TRBD1
CASSIIPGQGAHEQYF	TGTGCCAGTAGTATAATCCCGGGACAGGGGGCCCACGAGCAGTACTTC	TRBJ2-7	TRBV19	TRBD1
CASSHRLAGGYNEQFF	TGTGCCAGCAGCCACCGGCTAGCGGGGGGGTACAATGAGCAGTTCTTC	TRBJ2-1	TRBV7-9	TRBD2
CASSLGGRGQPQHF	TGTGCCAGCAGCTTAGGGGGGCGCGGTCAGCCCCAGCATTTT	TRBJ1-5	TRBV7-2	-
CSAQGRETQYF	TGCAGTGCTCAGGGGCGGGAGACCCAGTACTTC	TRBJ2-5	TRBV20-1	-
CASSSGQGVRNTEAFF	TGTGCCAGCAGTTCGGGACAGGGGGTACGGAACACTGAAGCTTTCTTT	TRBJ1-1	TRBV7-3	TRBD1
CASSQDGRGAATNEKLFF	TGCGCCAGCAGCCAAGATGGTCGGGGAGCAGCAACTAATGAAAAACTGTTTTTT	TRBJ1-4	TRBV4-3	-
CASSPRISGPQHF	TGTGCCAGTAGTCCCAGGATAAGTGGGCCCCAGCATTTT	TRBJ1-5	TRBV19	-
CASSLEIPGQGNSPLHF	TGTGCCAGCTCACTGGAGATTCCGGGACAGGGGAATTCACCCCTCCACTTT	TRBJ1-6	TRBV18	TRBD1
CASGQRGGFWFGYTF	TGTGCCAGCGGCCAACGAGGGGGCTTCTGGTTTGGCTACACCTTC	TRBJ1-2	TRBV28	TRBD1
CASSLLAGVEETQYF	TGCGCCAGCAGCTTGTTAGCGGGGGTGGAAGAGACCCAGTACTTC	TRBJ2-5	TRBV5-1	TRBD2
CASSPGGGLAYEQYF	TGTGCCAGCAGCCCGGGAGGGGGGTTGGCCTACGAGCAGTACTTC	TRBJ2-7	TRBV28	TRBD2
CASSVVAGDPTDTQYF	TGTGCCAGCAGCGTAGTAGCGGGGGACCCCACAGATACGCAGTATTTT	TRBJ2-3	TRBV9	TRBD2
CASSQESSGGAREQFF	TGCGCCAGCAGCCAGGAATCTAGCGGGGGGGCTAGGGAGCAGTTCTTC	TRBJ2-1	TRBV4-1	TRBD2
CASRIGQGPGNTIYF	TGTGCCAGCAGAATTGGACAGGGGCCTGGAAACACCATATATTTT	TRBJ1-3	TRBV28	TRBD1
CASSRSGTEATYGYTF	TGCGCCAGCAGCCGGTCCGGGACAGAGGCAACTTATGGCTACACCTTC	TRBJ1-2	TRBV4-3	TRBD1
CASSPRTVYEQYF	TGTGCCAGTAGTCCAAGGACAGTTTACGAGCAGTACTTC	TRBJ2-7	TRBV19	-
CASSLVVLEGQGSGYTF	TGCGCCAGCAGCTTGGTTGTTTTAGAAGGACAGGGCTCTGGCTACACCTTC	TRBJ1-2	TRBV5-1	TRBD1
CASSTETGKNIQYF	TGTGCCAGCAGCACCGAGACAGGCAAAAACATTCAGTACTTC	TRBJ2-4	TRBV27	-
CASSLAPSGGATGELFF	TGTGCCAGCAGCTTAGCGCCCAGCGGGGGGGCCACCGGGGAGCTGTTTTTT	TRBJ2-2	TRBV7-2	TRBD2
CASSFFGGTEAFF	TGTGCCAGCAGCTTTTTCGGGGGCACTGAAGCTTTCTTT	TRBJ1-1	TRBV5-4	-
CASSPPTDTYEQYF	TGTGCCAGCTCACCACCGACAGACACCTACGAGCAGTACTTC	TRBJ2-7	TRBV18	-
CASSFITSQAGELFF	TGCGCCAGCAGCTTCATAACTAGCCAGGCCGGGGAGCTGTTTTTT	TRBJ2-2	TRBV5-1	-
CASSSRTGTNEKLFF	TGTGCCAGTAGCAGTCGGACAGGGACTAATGAAAAACTGTTTTTT	TRBJ1-4	TRBV19	TRBD1
CASTPSGSGEQYF	TGTGCCAGTACGCCTAGCGGGTCAGGGGAGCAGTACTTC	TRBJ2-7	TRBV19	TRBD2
CASSDSRDTGELFF	TGCGCCAGCAGTGATTCGAGAGACACCGGGGAGCTGTTTTTT	TRBJ2-2	TRBV10-1	-
CASSLGDNNQPQHF	TGTGCCAGCAGCTTAGGGGACAACAATCAGCCCCAGCATTTT	TRBJ1-5	TRBV13	-
CAISGQGSFPEAFF	TGTGCCATCTCGGGACAGGGGTCCTTCCCTGAAGCTTTCTTT	TRBJ1-1	TRBV10-3	TRBD1
CASSRDRGYEQYF	TGTGCCAGCAGCAGGGACAGGGGCTACGAGCAGTACTTC	TRBJ2-7	TRBV7-2	TRBD1
CASSLTPGSSYEQYF	TGTGCCAGCAGCTTAACTCCGGGAAGCTCCTACGAGCAGTACTTC	TRBJ2-7	TRBV7-3	-
CSWDKTYEQYF	TGCAGCTGGGACAAGACCTACGAGCAGTACTTC	TRBJ2-7	TRBV20-1	-
CASSPPDRGGYGYTF	TGTGCCAGCTCACCACCGGACAGGGGAGGCTATGGCTACACCTTC	TRBJ1-2	TRBV18	TRBD1
CASSLTSTGKVYGYTF	TGTGCCAGCAGTTTGACATCGACAGGGAAGGTCTATGGCTACACCTTC	TRBJ1-2	TRBV27	TRBD1
CASSLSSGGANEQFF	TGTGCCAGCAGCTTATCTAGCGGGGGGGCTAATGAGCAGTTCTTC	TRBJ2-1	TRBV7-9	TRBD2
CASSYSTDQPQHF	TGTGCCAGCAGTTACTCGACAGATCAGCCCCAGCATTTT	TRBJ1-5	TRBV6-5	-
CASSPSRFSYEQYF	TGTGCCAGCAGCCCCAGCAGGTTCTCCTACGAGCAGTACTTC	TRBJ2-7	TRBV7-6	-
CASSPRFLYRENIQYF	TGTGCCAGCAGCCCCCGTTTCCTATACCGGGAAAACATTCAGTACTTC	TRBJ2-4	TRBV5-5	-
CASSLGGGSNYGYTF	TGTGCCAGCAGCTTAGGGGGGGGTTCTAACTATGGCTACACCTTC	TRBJ1-2	TRBV7-3	-
CASSLGQNYGYTF	TGTGCCAGCAGTTTGGGACAGAACTATGGCTACACCTTC	TRBJ1-2	TRBV28	TRBD1
CASSVRQGAGRSYEQYF	TGTGCCAGCAGTGTGAGACAGGGGGCTGGAAGGTCCTACGAGCAGTACTTC	TRBJ2-7	TRBV27	TRBD1